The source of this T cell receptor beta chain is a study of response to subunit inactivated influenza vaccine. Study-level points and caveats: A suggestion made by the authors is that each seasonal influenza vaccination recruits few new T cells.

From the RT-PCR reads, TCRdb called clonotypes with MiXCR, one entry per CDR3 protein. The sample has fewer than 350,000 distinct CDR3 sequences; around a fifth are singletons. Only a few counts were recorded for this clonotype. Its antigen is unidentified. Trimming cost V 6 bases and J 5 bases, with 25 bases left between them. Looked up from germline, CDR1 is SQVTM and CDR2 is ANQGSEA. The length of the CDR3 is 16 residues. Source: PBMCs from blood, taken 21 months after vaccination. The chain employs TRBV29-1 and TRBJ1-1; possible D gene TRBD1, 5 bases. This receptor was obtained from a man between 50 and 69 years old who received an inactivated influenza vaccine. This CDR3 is CSVLQWDAKRRTEAFF. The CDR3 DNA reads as TGCAGCGTACTACAATGGGACGCAAAAAGGCGTACTGAAGCTTTCTTT. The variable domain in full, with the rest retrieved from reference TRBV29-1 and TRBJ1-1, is SAVISQKPSRDICQRGTSLTIQCQVDSQVTMMFWYRQQPGQSLTLIATANQGSEATYESGFVIDKFPISRPNLTFSTLTVSNMSPEDSSIYLCSVLQWDAKRRTEAFFGQGTRLTVV.